Below, one TCR beta chain is given with its context. These data originate in a study of cytomegalovirus exposure and HLA in healthy donors. PCR was performed using 60 Vbeta and 13 Jbeta primers. Sequenced by immunoSEQ multiplex PCR; TCRdb stores in-frame clones only, minus some. This sample's table reports under 100,000 clones. The length of the CDR3 is 18 residues. Trimming took 4 bases from V and 0 from J; bases not matched to a gene: 13. The germline CDR1 and CDR2 sequences are MGHRA and YSYEKL. This sequence was found in a woman aged 25-40 years in good health and CMV-seronegative. The J gene is TRBJ1-2, the V gene TRBV4-1, with 8 nucleotides matching TRBD1. Input material: PBMCs. CDR3 nucleotide sequence: TGCGCCAGCAGCCCAGGGGGCGGGCGGAGATGGGCTAACTATGGCTACACCTTC. This codes for CASSPGGGRRWANYGYTF.